A selection of T cell receptor beta chains follows, all from one sample in a study of blood T cell repertoires in COVID-19. Data came from immunoSEQ multiplex PCR; TCRdb stores just in-frame clones and leaves some out. Found here are 300,000 or so clones, about 89% of them singletons; the top ten hold approximately 7.8%. Material for sequencing was peripheral blood. Receptors were obtained from a woman in her 50s who had recovered from COVID-19. Each CDR3 is given with its conserved first and last residue. D genes are given only for firm matches. The size entry is marked missing in some rows and otherwise reads once, few, many or a size class.

NA,TRBV7-8,NA,TRBJ1-5,CASSLVDQPQHF,TGTGCCAGCAGCTTAGTAGATCAGCCCCAGCATTTT
TRBD1,TRBV9,NA,TRBJ1-3,CASSVSETGYGNTIYF,TGTGCCAGCAGCGTATCAGAGACAGGGTATGGAAACACCATATATTTT
TRBD2,TRBV6-2/TRBV6-3,NA,TRBJ2-7,CASSYAPGLAGTYEQYF,TGTGCCAGCAGTTACGCCCCGGGACTAGCGGGTACCTACGAGCAGTACTTC
TRBD2,TRBV13,NA,TRBJ2-7,CASSRGGYEQYF,TGTGCCAGCAGCCGGGGGGGCTACGAGCAGTACTTC
TRBD2,TRBV5-1,once,TRBJ2-2,CASSRMTSVPGELFF,TGCGCCAGCAGCCGTATGACTAGCGTCCCCGGGGAGCTGTTTTTT
TRBD1,TRBV6-5,NA,TRBJ2-7,CASRETGTGSYEQYF,TGTGCCAGCAGAGAGACCGGGACAGGGTCCTACGAGCAGTACTTC
NA,TRBV5-4,NA,TRBJ1-2,CASSPKAGLGGYTF,TGTGCCAGCAGCCCCAAGGCAGGGCTGGGTGGCTACACCTTC
TRBD1,TRBV6-2/TRBV6-3,NA,TRBJ1-4,CASSPPPDRADCKLFF,TGTGCCAGCAGTCCCCCACCCGACAGGGCCGACTGTAAACTGTTTTTT
TRBD1,TRBV24-1,NA,TRBJ1-1,CATSDCVRDRGCGTEAFF,TGTGCCACCAGTGATTGCGTCCGGGACAGGGGGTGCGGCACTGAAGCTTTCTTT
TRBD1,TRBV5-5,NA,TRBJ2-7,CASSPGLPGGEQYF,TGTGCCAGCAGCCCGGGCCTACCAGGGGGCGAGCAGTACTTC
NA,TRBV19,NA,TRBJ2-3,CASNIRGTDTQYF,TGTGCCAGTAATATCCGGGGTACAGATACGCAGTATTTT
NA,TRBV29-1,NA,TRBJ2-5,CTGSWGQETQYF,TGCACCGGAAGTTGGGGGCAGGAGACCCAGTACTTC
TRBD1,TRBV5-4,NA,TRBJ1-2,CASSRAGTGTNYGYTF,TGTGCCAGCAGCCGAGCCGGGACAGGTACCAACTATGGCTACACCTTC
NA,TRBV28,NA,TRBJ1-5,CASSRGGSNQPQHF,TGTGCCAGCAGCCGAGGAGGTAGCAATCAGCCCCAGCATTTT
NA,TRBV6-5,NA,TRBJ2-7,CASSPSYSSYEQYF,TGTGCCAGCAGCCCGAGTTACAGCTCCTACGAGCAGTACTTC
TRBD2,TRBV6-2/TRBV6-3,NA,TRBJ2-1,CASSYSPRGAGDDNEQFF,TGTGCCAGCAGTTACTCACCCCGGGGAGCGGGAGACGATAATGAGCAGTTCTTC
TRBD2,TRBV7-3,NA,TRBJ2-1,CASSLRGRGPREQFF,TGTGCCAGCAGCTTAAGAGGGAGGGGTCCGCGGGAGCAGTTCTTC
TRBD1,TRBV2,NA,TRBJ1-5,CAARGQGAQPQHF,TGTGCCGCAAGGGGGCAGGGGGCACAGCCCCAGCATTTT